The 25 T cell receptor beta chains below come from one sample, sequenced in a study of shared clonotypes between healthy human individuals. The naive CD8 subset, CD45RO-negative cells positively selected for CCR7, excluded terminally differentiated effector memory CD45RA+ cells. Using immunoSEQ multiplex PCR, the repertoire was profiled, and TCRdb retains in-frame clones only, with some absent. Found here are some 2.1 million clones, over 85% of them singletons; the top ten hold about 1.7%. Sequencing input: naive CD8+ T cells from PBMCs. Receptors originate from a young man in good health. Some clones in this sample may be carry-over from other donors' samples.

V gene TRBV27 combines with J gene TRBJ1-1, with 7 bases lining up with TRBD1. Germline assignment: CDR1 MNHEY and CDR2 SMNVEV (reference sequence). V lost 5 bases and J lost 3; bases outside the gene matches: 12. The CDR3 loop spans 16 amino acids. CDR3 sequence: CASSPTGVGGDTEAFF. The DNA for the CDR3 is TGTGCCAGCAGTCCCACAGGGGTTGGTGGGGACACTGAAGCTTTCTTT.

The chain recombines TRBV18 with TRBJ2-5; 11 nucleotides align to TRBD1. The J segment lost 2 bases and the V segment lost 5 bases, leaving 4 bases of the junction unmatched. This CDR3 has 15 residues. From germline, CDR1 is KGHSH and CDR2 LQKENI. The CDR3: CASSRDRGMQETQYF. In DNA form, the CDR3 reads TGTGCCAGCTCAAGGGACAGGGGGATGCAAGAGACCCAGTACTTC.

The genes are TRBV4-1 and TRBJ2-6; D perhaps matches TRBD2 (5 bases). Trimming stripped 0 bases from V and 2 bases from J, with 17 bases between. The CDR3 spans 19 residues. Germline V lookup: CDR1 MGHRA, CDR2 YSYEKL. As DNA, the CDR3 is TGCGCCAGCAGCCAAGATCAGCGAGGGCTCGGGGCTGGGGCCAACGTCCTGACTTTC. Translating gives CASSQDQRGLGAGANVLTF.

This rearrangement joins TRBV15 to TRBJ2-7, with a possible D match to TRBD2 (5 bases). There are 14 residues in the CDR3. With 5 bases removed from V and 2 bases from J, the gap between germline ends came to 13 bases. CDR1 and CDR2 from the germline V gene are LNHNV and YYDKDF (reference sequence). CDR3 loop: CATSRPGFPYEQYF. As DNA, the CDR3 is TGTGCCACCAGCCGACCGGGGTTCCCCTACGAGCAGTACTTC.

On this clone: The sample carries other DNA sequences with the same CDR3. This chain joins TRBV27 and TRBJ2-2; no clear D gene. Trimming took off 6 bases at V and 6 bases at J, with 8 bases between the two ends. The CDR3 runs to 12 residues. The germline V gene encodes CDR1 MNHEY and CDR2 SMNVEV (reference sequence). CDR3 nucleotides: TGTGCCAGCAGCCTAAGTGCCGGGGAGCTGTTTTTT. It translates to CASSLSAGELFF.

This chain connects TRBV29-1 to TRBJ2-2; a possible D gene is TRBD1 (6 bases). Germline CDR1 reads SQVTM; CDR2 reads ANQGSEA. V dropped 4 bases and J dropped 2 bases, with 11 bases sitting between them. The CDR3 covers 14 residues. The chain's CDR3 is CSVVPRGNTGELFF. DNA for the CDR3: TGCAGCGTTGTTCCCAGGGGCAACACCGGGGAGCTGTTTTTT.

The chain uses TRBV29-1 and TRBJ2-3; 11 bases match TRBD2. V shed 4 bases, J shed 1 base, and the junction held 19 bases outside the gene matches. The CDR3 runs 20 residues. Germline V CDR1 and CDR2: SQVTM, ANQGSEA. CDR3 sequence: CSVGRDRSIPGLAGTDTQYF. DNA of the CDR3: TGCAGCGTTGGGAGGGACAGATCTATTCCGGGACTAGCGGGCACAGATACGCAGTATTTT.

This sequence joins TRBV6-4 and TRBJ2-3, with 14 bases that match TRBD2. The CDR3 totals 17 residues. V shed 0 bases and J 5 bases; nucleotides not matched to a gene: 4. CDR1 and CDR2 from the germline V gene are MRHNA and SNTAGT. The DNA of the CDR3 is TGTGCCAGCAGTGACTCGGGACTAGCGGGAGTGAGAGATACGCAGTATTTT. Translation: CASSDSGLAGVRDTQYF.

To note about this clone: Other DNA sequences in the same sample also yield this CDR3. This chain connects TRBV19 to TRBJ2-3; perhaps TRBD2 as D (6 bases). CDR1 is LNHDA and CDR2 is SQIVND in the germline V gene (reference sequence). The CDR3 spans 14 residues. V was cut by 0 bases and J by 6 bases, with 10 bases left in between. The CDR3, as DNA: TGTGCCAGTAGTATAGATTCGGGAGTGGATACGCAGTATTTT. This codes for CASSIDSGVDTQYF.

The DNA of the CDR3 is TGTGCCAGCAGAAAAGAGGGTGTTTCGGTGAACACTGAAGCTTTCTTT. This codes for CASRKEGVSVNTEAFF. The gene calls are TRBV2 and TRBJ1-1; D not resolved. This CDR3 spans 16 amino acids. Germline-derived CDR1 and CDR2 are SNHLY and FYNNEI. With 6 bases removed from V and 0 bases from J, the gap between germline ends came to 17 bases.

A word on this clone: This sample also contains other DNA sequences that code for the same CDR3. CDR3 protein: CASSPEAGELFF. CDR3 in DNA: TGTGCCAGCAGTCCCGAGGCCGGGGAGCTGTTTTTT. The gene calls are TRBV6-5 and TRBJ2-2; no clear D gene. This CDR3 is 12 amino acids long. In germline, CDR1 is MNHEY, CDR2 SVGAGI. Between the trimmed V and J ends, which lost 5 bases and 6 bases, there was a span of 7 bases.

The genes are TRBV4-2 and TRBJ1-1; TRBD1 matches at 9 bases. Germline V gene lookup returns CDR1 LGHNA and CDR2 YNFKEQ. The CDR3 is made up of 15 amino acids. The V gene end was trimmed by 4 bases and the J gene end by 3 bases; junction bases not matched to a gene: 6. CDR3 region: CASSPDRGEDTEAFF. The CDR3, as DNA: TGTGCCAGCAGCCCAGACAGGGGGGAGGACACTGAAGCTTTCTTT.

This clone turned up a few times. The V call is TRBV13, the J call TRBJ2-2; TRBD1 aligns across 7 bases. This CDR3 spans 13 amino acids. Germline CDR1 PRHDT, CDR2 FYEKMQ (reference sequence). V dropped 5 bases and J dropped 8; count of bases not matched to a gene: 5. DNA of the CDR3: TGTGCCAGCAGCAAAGGGACAGCTGGGGAGCTGTTTTTT. Protein: CASSKGTAGELFF.

This clone was seen only once. This chain joins TRBV18 and TRBJ1-1; D gene ambiguous. The length of the CDR3 is 13 residues. CDR1 is KGHSH, CDR2 LQKENI, per germline. Trimming took 3 bases from V and 5 from J, leaving 10 bases between them. In DNA form, the CDR3 reads TGTGCCAGCTCACCCACGAGAGGAACTGAAGCTTTCTTT. This sequence encodes CASSPTRGTEAFF.

This chain uses TRBV4-3 with TRBJ2-1; tentatively, D is TRBD1 or TRBD2 (5 bases each). The germline V and J ends were trimmed by 4 bases and 1 base, with 11 bases remaining between them. This CDR3 has 15 amino acids. Germline assignment: CDR1 LGHNA and CDR2 YSLEER. The CDR3 spells CASSLGTASYNEQFF. The CDR3 DNA is TGCGCCAGCAGCCTCGGGACGGCGTCCTACAATGAGCAGTTCTTC.

V gene TRBV29-1 combines with J gene TRBJ1-2; tentatively, D is TRBD1 (6 bases). Trimming removed 7 bases from V and 12 bases from J, with 18 bases in between. The CDR3 is 11 amino acids. Germline V CDR1 and CDR2: SQVTM, ANQGSEA. The CDR3 region is CSAWAGQRNTF. In DNA form, the CDR3 reads TGCAGCGCCTGGGCTGGACAGCGAAACACCTTC.

This clone was observed a few times. This rearrangement joins TRBV28 to TRBJ1-2; D uncertain. Trimming cost V 5 bases and J 3 bases, with 4 bases left between them. The CDR3 length is 11 residues. The germline CDR1 and CDR2 sequences are MDHEN and SYDVKM. Here the CDR3 reads CASSDDYGYTF. CDR3 coding DNA: TGTGCCAGCAGTGACGACTATGGCTACACCTTC.

This clone has only one observation. The chain carries TRBV28 and TRBJ2-1, with D maybe TRBD2 (6 bases). V lost 6 bases to trimming and J lost 3 bases, with 15 bases between them. The CDR3 loop spans 15 amino acids. Germline loops: CDR1 MDHEN, CDR2 SYDVKM. The CDR3 nucleotides read TGTGCCAGCAGGCCGGGACTTGCTTTCTACAATGAGCAGTTCTTC. Translated: CASRPGLAFYNEQFF.

CDR3 region: CASSEPGNNEQFF. CDR3 nucleotide sequence: TGTGCCAGCAGTGAACCCGGGAACAATGAGCAGTTCTTC. J is TRBJ2-1 and V is TRBV2; tentatively, D is TRBD2 (5 bases). Germline CDR1 reads SNHLY; CDR2 reads FYNNEI. CDR3 length: 13 residues. The V and J ends lost 2 bases and 5 bases respectively, with 7 bases between them.

This clone was observed once. This sequence joins TRBV5-6 and TRBJ2-7, with D possibly matching TRBD1 (5 bases). Germline V lookup: CDR1 SGHDT, CDR2 YYEEEE. CDR3 length equals 15 residues. Trimming removed 4 bases at V and 2 bases at J, with 16 bases between. CDR3: CASSQPTVNPYEQYF. The CDR3 DNA reads TGTGCCAGCAGCCAACCGACAGTTAACCCCTACGAGCAGTACTTC.

This rearrangement joins TRBV10-3 to TRBJ1-6, with 9 bases that match TRBD1. V shed 6 bases and J 5 bases; nucleotides not matched to a gene: 8. The length of the CDR3 is 16 residues. From germline, CDR1 is ENHRY and CDR2 SYGVKD. Here the CDR3 reads CAISYTGGSDNSPLHF. The CDR3 coding sequence is TGTGCCATCAGCTATACAGGGGGCAGTGATAATTCACCCCTCCACTTT.

This chain links TRBV7-9 with TRBJ2-1, with 14 bases identical to TRBD2. In germline, CDR1 is SEHNR, CDR2 FQNEAQ (reference sequence). The ends lost 5 bases at V and 9 bases at J; junction bases unmatched: 3. The CDR3 has 14 amino acids. CDR3 amino acids: CASSRLAGGLEQFF. The DNA of the CDR3 is TGTGCCAGCAGCAGACTAGCGGGAGGGCTTGAGCAGTTCTTC.

The chain employs TRBV29-1 and TRBJ2-3, with D perhaps matching TRBD1 (6 bases). The ends were cut back, 7 bases at V and 2 bases at J, with 13 bases in the middle. Germline V lookup: CDR1 SQVTM, CDR2 ANQGSEA. The CDR3 loop spans 13 amino acids. The CDR3 bases are TGCAGCGCCTCTCAGGGGACCACAGATACGCAGTATTTT. Amino acids: CSASQGTTDTQYF.

The chain recombines TRBV7-6 with TRBJ1-2; TRBD1 matches at 7 bases. V lost 4 bases, J lost 5 bases, and 10 bases stayed unmatched. The V gene's germline CDR1 is SGHVS and CDR2 FNYEAQ. The CDR3 loop spans 15 amino acids. CDR3 in amino acids: CASSSTPGGAYGYTF. Here the CDR3 DNA reads TGTGCCAGCAGCTCGACCCCAGGGGGGGCGTATGGCTACACCTTC.

The chain joins TRBV27 to TRBJ1-1; D remains ambiguous. The germline V gene has CDR1 MNHEY and CDR2 SMNVEV (reference sequence). V lost 3 bases and J 4 bases, leaving 9 bases between the germline ends. The CDR3 consists of 13 residues. CDR3 sequence: CASSLGPLTEAFF. DNA for the CDR3: TGTGCCAGCAGTTTGGGCCCGCTCACTGAAGCTTTCTTT.